These T cell receptor beta chains were read from a single sample in a study of cytomegalovirus exposure and HLA in healthy donors. Method: immunoSEQ multiplex PCR; TCRdb's copy keeps in-frame clones and lacks some. Among about 120,000 clones listed, around 86% were seen once. The sample taken for sequencing was PBMCs. The origin of the receptors is a middle-aged woman in good health and CMV-seronegative. CDR3s include the opening cysteine and the closing phenylalanine or tryptophan. A D gene is named only where the DNA matches it firmly. The size field is filled for only some rows; it gives once, few, many or a size class.

clone size: .; J gene: TRBJ2-2; D gene: .; V gene: TRBV5-4; CDR3 protein: CASSFGPGSAGELFF; CDR3 DNA: TGTGCCAGCAGCTTTGGGCCAGGGTCGGCCGGGGAGCTGTTTTTT
clone size: .; J gene: TRBJ1-5; D gene: .; V gene: TRBV6-5; CDR3 protein: CASRPVQGNQPQHF; CDR3 DNA: TGTGCCAGCAGACCGGTTCAGGGCAATCAGCCCCAGCATTTT
clone size: few; J gene: TRBJ1-1; D gene: .; V gene: TRBV6-5; CDR3 protein: CASTPGRAGTEAFF; CDR3 DNA: TGTGCCAGCACCCCCGGTCGGGCGGGTACTGAAGCTTTCTTT
clone size: .; J gene: TRBJ2-3; D gene: .; V gene: TRBV19; CDR3 protein: CASSIKGSSTDTQYF; CDR3 DNA: TGTGCCAGTAGTATTAAGGGGTCTAGCACAGATACGCAGTATTTT
clone size: once; J gene: TRBJ2-3; D gene: TRBD2; V gene: TRBV10-3; CDR3 protein: CAISASGKSTDTQYF; CDR3 DNA: TGTGCCATCAGCGCAAGCGGGAAAAGCACAGATACGCAGTATTTT
clone size: .; J gene: TRBJ2-3; D gene: TRBD2; V gene: TRBV28; CDR3 protein: CASSSTSGRTHTQYF; CDR3 DNA: TGTGCCAGCAGTTCGACTAGCGGGAGGACACATACGCAGTATTTT
clone size: .; J gene: TRBJ2-1; D gene: TRBD2; V gene: TRBV9; CDR3 protein: CASSVDSGLAGEEQFF; CDR3 DNA: TGTGCCAGCAGCGTAGACTCGGGACTAGCGGGAGAAGAGCAGTTCTTC
clone size: once; J gene: TRBJ1-2; D gene: .; V gene: TRBV2; CDR3 protein: CASSVANGNGYTF; CDR3 DNA: TGTGCCAGCAGTGTTGCCAACGGGAATGGCTACACCTTC
clone size: once; J gene: TRBJ2-7; D gene: .; V gene: TRBV11-2; CDR3 protein: CASSPGRGKHEQYF; CDR3 DNA: TGTGCCAGCAGCCCAGGACGGGGAAAACACGAGCAGTACTTC
clone size: once; J gene: TRBJ1-6; D gene: .; V gene: TRBV30; CDR3 protein: CAWKEVSSPLHF; CDR3 DNA: TGTGCCTGGAAGGAGGTTTCTTCACCCCTCCACTTT
clone size: .; J gene: TRBJ2-2; D gene: TRBD1; V gene: TRBV11-3; CDR3 protein: CASTLGQGSTGELFF; CDR3 DNA: TGTGCCAGCACCCTGGGACAGGGAAGCACCGGGGAGCTGTTTTTT
clone size: .; J gene: TRBJ2-1; D gene: TRBD1; V gene: TRBV11-3; CDR3 protein: CASSPRTGIPYNEQFF; CDR3 DNA: TGTGCCAGCAGCCCCAGGACAGGGATCCCCTACAATGAGCAGTTCTTC
clone size: .; J gene: TRBJ1-1; D gene: .; V gene: TRBV7-2; CDR3 protein: CASSPSPGHTEAFF; CDR3 DNA: TGTGCCAGCAGCCCCTCCCCAGGGCACACTGAAGCTTTCTTT
clone size: .; J gene: TRBJ1-1; D gene: TRBD1; V gene: TRBV27; CDR3 protein: CASRRQGKGTEAFF; CDR3 DNA: TGTGCCAGCAGGAGACAGGGGAAGGGGACTGAAGCTTTCTTT
clone size: .; J gene: TRBJ2-5; D gene: .; V gene: TRBV7-8; CDR3 protein: CASSRRAGIETQYF; CDR3 DNA: TGTGCCAGCAGCCGACGGGCAGGGATTGAGACCCAGTACTTC
clone size: .; J gene: TRBJ1-4; D gene: .; V gene: TRBV7-2; CDR3 protein: CASSLKYREKDEKLFF; CDR3 DNA: TGTGCCAGCAGCCTAAAATACAGGGAGAAGGATGAAAAACTGTTTTTT
clone size: few; J gene: TRBJ1-2; D gene: TRBD1; V gene: TRBV5-6; CDR3 protein: CASSLAEGAGYGYTF; CDR3 DNA: TGTGCCAGCAGCTTGGCCGAGGGGGCGGGCTATGGCTACACCTTC
clone size: .; J gene: TRBJ2-1; D gene: .; V gene: TRBV9; CDR3 protein: CASSVGGRDLVNEQFF; CDR3 DNA: TGTGCCAGCAGCGTAGGAGGCAGGGATCTCGTCAATGAGCAGTTCTTC
clone size: .; J gene: TRBJ2-7; D gene: TRBD2; V gene: TRBV28; CDR3 protein: CASSDPAGGPYEQYF; CDR3 DNA: TGTGCCAGCAGTGACCCAGCGGGAGGCCCCTACGAGCAGTACTTC
clone size: .; J gene: TRBJ2-5; D gene: TRBD2; V gene: TRBV19; CDR3 protein: CASQTSGQETQYF; CDR3 DNA: TGTGCCAGTCAAACTAGCGGCCAAGAGACCCAGTACTTC
clone size: .; J gene: TRBJ2-3; D gene: .; V gene: TRBV15; CDR3 protein: CATSSQGIVGVDTQYF; CDR3 DNA: TGTGCCACCAGCAGCCAGGGTATCGTCGGTGTGGATACGCAGTATTTT
clone size: .; J gene: TRBJ2-7; D gene: .; V gene: TRBV28; CDR3 protein: CASSFLTRGQRTYEQYF; CDR3 DNA: TGTGCCAGCAGTTTCCTTACCCGCGGACAGCGGACCTACGAGCAGTACTTC
clone size: .; J gene: TRBJ2-1; D gene: .; V gene: TRBV5-1; CDR3 protein: CASSYTGNEQFF; CDR3 DNA: TGCGCCAGCAGCTACACAGGGAATGAGCAGTTCTTC
clone size: .; J gene: TRBJ1-2; D gene: .; V gene: TRBV18; CDR3 protein: CASSLTESYGYTF; CDR3 DNA: TGTGCCAGCTCCCTGACAGAGAGCTATGGCTACACCTTC
clone size: .; J gene: TRBJ2-1; D gene: .; V gene: TRBV7-5; CDR3 protein: CARSLQTRTSGRGDYNEQFF; CDR3 DNA: TGTGCCAGAAGCCTCCAGACAAGGACTAGCGGGAGGGGTGACTACAATGAGCAGTTCTTC
clone size: .; J gene: TRBJ2-1; D gene: .; V gene: TRBV9; CDR3 protein: CASSVGTLEQFF; CDR3 DNA: TGTGCCAGCAGCGTCGGGACTCTTGAGCAGTTCTTC
clone size: .; J gene: TRBJ2-4; D gene: .; V gene: TRBV7-9; CDR3 protein: CSSSLARGPKNIQYF; CDR3 DNA: TGTTCCAGCAGCTTAGCGCGGGGGCCCAAAAACATTCAGTACTTC
clone size: .; J gene: TRBJ2-5; D gene: TRBD2; V gene: TRBV27; CDR3 protein: CASSLGLGIETQYF; CDR3 DNA: TGTGCCAGCAGTTTAGGACTAGGAATAGAGACCCAGTACTTC
clone size: .; J gene: TRBJ2-1; D gene: TRBD2; V gene: TRBV11-2; CDR3 protein: CASSLGISGIFSYNEQFF; CDR3 DNA: TGTGCCAGCAGCTTAGGGATTAGCGGGATCTTCTCCTACAATGAGCAGTTCTTC
clone size: .; J gene: TRBJ1-1; D gene: .; V gene: TRBV7-9; CDR3 protein: CASSSTGLSLAFF; CDR3 DNA: TGTGCCAGCAGCTCCACGGGACTGTCCCTAGCTTTCTTT
clone size: .; J gene: TRBJ2-6; D gene: .; V gene: TRBV4-1; CDR3 protein: CASSQDFMGLPGANVLTF; CDR3 DNA: TGCGCCAGCAGCCAAGATTTCATGGGCTTACCTGGGGCCAACGTCCTGACTTTC
clone size: once; J gene: TRBJ1-2; D gene: TRBD1; V gene: TRBV19; CDR3 protein: CASSMQPIPPYRGRDYGYTF; CDR3 DNA: TGTGCCAGTAGTATGCAACCAATTCCCCCTTACAGGGGACGCGACTATGGCTACACCTTC
clone size: few; J gene: TRBJ1-1; D gene: TRBD1; V gene: TRBV7-9; CDR3 protein: CASSPKGAYTEAFF; CDR3 DNA: TGTGCCAGCAGCCCGAAGGGGGCTTACACTGAAGCTTTCTTT
clone size: .; J gene: TRBJ1-6; D gene: .; V gene: TRBV25-1; CDR3 protein: CASSESRRISNSPLHF; CDR3 DNA: TGTGCCAGCAGTGAATCACGGAGAATCTCTAATTCACCCCTCCACTTT
clone size: .; J gene: TRBJ1-2; D gene: .; V gene: TRBV18; CDR3 protein: CASSPLADYGYTF; CDR3 DNA: TGTGCCAGCTCACCACTGGCAGACTATGGCTACACCTTC
clone size: .; J gene: TRBJ1-2; D gene: .; V gene: TRBV5-1; CDR3 protein: CASSLVGAGYGYTF; CDR3 DNA: TGCGCCAGCAGCTTGGTAGGGGCAGGGTATGGCTACACCTTC
clone size: .; J gene: TRBJ2-7; D gene: TRBD1; V gene: TRBV6-5; CDR3 protein: CASSLRDRGSYEQYF; CDR3 DNA: TGTGCCAGCAGCCTGAGGGACAGGGGCTCCTACGAGCAGTACTTC
clone size: .; J gene: TRBJ2-1; D gene: TRBD2; V gene: TRBV10-1; CDR3 protein: CASSEGLAGGNNEQFF; CDR3 DNA: TGCGCCAGCAGTGAGGGGTTAGCGGGAGGGAACAATGAGCAGTTCTTC
clone size: few; J gene: TRBJ2-7; D gene: TRBD1; V gene: TRBV4-2; CDR3 protein: CASSQDPVQGFLYEQYF; CDR3 DNA: TGTGCCAGCAGCCAAGATCCAGTACAGGGGTTTCTCTACGAGCAGTACTTC
clone size: .; J gene: TRBJ2-7; D gene: TRBD1; V gene: TRBV6-5; CDR3 protein: CASSTGQGTYEQYF; CDR3 DNA: TGTGCCAGCAGCACCGGACAGGGTACCTACGAGCAGTACTTC
clone size: .; J gene: TRBJ2-5; D gene: TRBD1; V gene: TRBV15; CDR3 protein: CATSRKTGIGLETQYF; CDR3 DNA: TGTGCCACCAGCAGGAAGACAGGGATTGGACTTGAGACCCAGTACTTC
clone size: once; J gene: TRBJ2-2; D gene: .; V gene: TRBV2; CDR3 protein: CASSPSSLEVGELFF; CDR3 DNA: TGTGCCAGCAGCCCCTCCAGCCTAGAAGTCGGGGAGCTGTTTTTT
clone size: .; J gene: TRBJ1-5; D gene: .; V gene: TRBV7-2; CDR3 protein: CASSLVRGYDQPQHF; CDR3 DNA: TGTGCCAGCAGCTTAGTTCGAGGGTACGATCAGCCCCAGCATTTT
clone size: once; J gene: TRBJ1-3; D gene: .; V gene: TRBV6-5; CDR3 protein: CASKAPGVGNTIYF; CDR3 DNA: TGTGCCAGCAAAGCGCCAGGGGTTGGAAACACCATATATTTT
clone size: .; J gene: TRBJ2-1; D gene: .; V gene: TRBV6-1; CDR3 protein: CASSKGGIWRGPHSSYNEQFF; CDR3 DNA: TGTGCCAGCAGTAAAGGGGGGATCTGGAGGGGGCCCCATAGCTCCTACAATGAGCAGTTCTTC